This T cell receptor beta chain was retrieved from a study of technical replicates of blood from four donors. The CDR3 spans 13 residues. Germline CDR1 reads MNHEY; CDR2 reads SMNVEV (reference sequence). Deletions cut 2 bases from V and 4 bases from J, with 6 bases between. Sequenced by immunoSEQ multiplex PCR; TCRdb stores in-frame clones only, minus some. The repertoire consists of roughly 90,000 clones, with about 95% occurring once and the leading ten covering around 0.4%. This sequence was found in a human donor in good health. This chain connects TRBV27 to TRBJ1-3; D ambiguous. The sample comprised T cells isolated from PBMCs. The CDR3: CASSLGRGNTIYF. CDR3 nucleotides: TGTGCCAGCAGTTTAGGTCGGGGAAACACCATATATTTT.